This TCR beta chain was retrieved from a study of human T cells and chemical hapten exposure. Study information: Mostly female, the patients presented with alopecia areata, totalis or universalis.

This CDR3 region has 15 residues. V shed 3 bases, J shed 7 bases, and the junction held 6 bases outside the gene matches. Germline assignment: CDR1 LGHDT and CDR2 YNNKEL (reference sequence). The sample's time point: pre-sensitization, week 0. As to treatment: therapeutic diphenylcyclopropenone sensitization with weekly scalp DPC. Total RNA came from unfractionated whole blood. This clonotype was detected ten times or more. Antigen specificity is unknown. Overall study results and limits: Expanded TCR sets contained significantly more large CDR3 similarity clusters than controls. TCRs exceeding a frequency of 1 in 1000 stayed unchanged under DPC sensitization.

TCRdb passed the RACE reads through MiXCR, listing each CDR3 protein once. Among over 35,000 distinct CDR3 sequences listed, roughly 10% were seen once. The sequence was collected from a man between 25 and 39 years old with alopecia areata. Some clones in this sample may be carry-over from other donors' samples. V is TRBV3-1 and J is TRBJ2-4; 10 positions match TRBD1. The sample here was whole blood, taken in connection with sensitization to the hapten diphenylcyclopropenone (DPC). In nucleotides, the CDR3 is TGTGCCAGCAGCCACGACAGGGGGCTAGCGAACATTCAGTACTTC. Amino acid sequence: CASSHDRGLANIQYF.